This TCR beta chain was recorded in a study of molecular identifiers for immune sequencing clone quantification (dated by TCRdb to the late 2010s). About the study as a whole: For a replicate experiment, the RNA from either about 20,000 or 100,000 naive CD8 T cells was divided into five aliquots, and four of those aliquots went on to sequencing. This methods study used CD8 T cells to benchmark TCR RNA copy counting and molecular-identifier clustering-based TCR repertoire sequencing (MIDCIRS). On the study overall, not on this receptor specifically: Highly expanded clone sizes could be underestimated if identical TCR molecules share a barcode. Modeling estimated about 2.8 recovered TCR RNA copies per cell, compared with about ten by digital PCR, which implies around 30% capture efficiency. When barcode sub-clustering was not used, chimeric consensus sequences inflated TCR diversity, with chimeras reaching as high as 47%. Spiked-in Jurkat TCR RNA equal to a single cell's worth was reported to be detectable even within 1,100,000 naive CD8 T cells. In CMV-specific effector cells, clones with more than 20 RNA copies accounted for over 97% of molecules, whereas in naive cells such clones accounted for under 1%. Spiked-in Jurkat TCR RNA (roughly 10 copies' worth), which is not part of the donor repertoire, was contained in the naive libraries.

Via the germline V gene, CDR1 is SGHVS and CDR2 FNYEAQ. The CDR3 goes from the cysteine to the phenylalanine over 15 residues. Only the CDR3 region is kept as DNA, spanning 45 bases read in frame from base 1. Trimming leaves V shorter by 5 bases and J shorter by 5 bases, with the junction holding 6 bases beyond the gene matches. Libraries of naive CD8 T cells were built from 20,000 to 1,000,000 sorted cells, with 10%, 30% or 50% of the purified RNA used. On a BD FACSAria II, naive CD8 T cells were FACS-sorted as CD8+CD4-CCR7+CD45RA+ and collected into RLT Plus buffer. Detection sensitivity was tested by spiking Jurkat RNA equal to 9 to 10 TCR copies' worth into samples containing roughly 17,000-1,100,000 naive CD8 T cells. CD8 T cells were enriched using RosetteSep CD8+ T Cell Enrichment Cocktail and Ficoll-Paque, and the enriched cells then underwent ACK red cell lysis. Regarding this clonotype: Its target antigen remains unknown. No per-base quality is available; no much larger clone lies one base away.

Receptor amplification or capture employed PCR. Sequencing relied on an Illumina HiSeq 4000. Bulk TCR libraries were prepared as previously described, using TCR primers listed in Table S5. Purification of total RNA was performed with the Qiagen AllPrep DNA/RNA kit. Before analysis, reads from multiple sequencing runs of the same library were pooled. In the paper's pipeline: Reads were retained only if their TCR constant sequence matched exactly, and those retained reads were trimmed to 150 nt and grouped according to their 12-nt molecular barcodes. Within each barcode group, reads were sub-clustered at a 15% Levenshtein threshold, and quality-weighted consensus sequences were built per RNA molecule. Non-functional sequences were filtered out, along with any lower-count sequence sitting one edit away from another sequence. On the basis of fitting two negative binomial distributions, barcode sub-clusters with fewer than 20% of the maximum read count were discarded. The raw public reads went through TCRdb reprocessing: fastp at Q25, MiXCR clone calling, in-frame beta chains kept. Merged by CDR3 protein, the rows form single entries marked with the most common genes and DNA. The V and J calls follow TCRdb's processing rather than the paper's. The sample yields about 640,000 distinct CDR3 sequences; approximately 20% were counted once. 0.85% of the sample belongs to the ten largest clones.

The receptor was isolated from a human donor in good health. Some libraries in this study had Jurkat cell RNA spiked in. The chain uses TRBV7-6 and TRBJ1-4; TRBD1 agrees with 9 junctional bases. The specimen was naive CD8+ T cells from blood, with Jurkat cell RNA spiked in. In the paper's terms, the cell subset or site label means: FACS-sorted CD8+CD4-CCR7+CD45RA+ naive T cells. The CDR3 region: CASSDSQGANEKLFF. The DNA sequence reads TGTGCCAGCAGCGATTCACAGGGGGCAAATGAAAAACTGTTTTTT.